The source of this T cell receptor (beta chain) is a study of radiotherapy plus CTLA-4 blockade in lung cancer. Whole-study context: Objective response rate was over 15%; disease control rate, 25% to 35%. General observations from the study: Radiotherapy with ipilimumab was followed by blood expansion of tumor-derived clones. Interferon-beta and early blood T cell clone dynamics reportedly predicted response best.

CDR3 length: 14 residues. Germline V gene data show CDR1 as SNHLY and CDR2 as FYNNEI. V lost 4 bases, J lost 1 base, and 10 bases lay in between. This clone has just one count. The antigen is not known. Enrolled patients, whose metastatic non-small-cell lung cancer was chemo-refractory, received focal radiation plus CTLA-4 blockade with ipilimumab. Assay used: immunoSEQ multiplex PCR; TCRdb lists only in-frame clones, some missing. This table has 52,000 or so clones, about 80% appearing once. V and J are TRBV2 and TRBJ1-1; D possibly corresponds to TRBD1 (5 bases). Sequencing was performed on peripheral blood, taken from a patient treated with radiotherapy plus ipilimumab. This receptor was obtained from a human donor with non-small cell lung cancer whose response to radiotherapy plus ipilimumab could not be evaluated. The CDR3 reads CASSAGLQNTEAFF. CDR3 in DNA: TGTGCCAGCAGTGCGGGACTTCAGAACACTGAAGCTTTCTTT.